The next 28 T cell receptor beta chains were all read from a single sample in a study of shared clonotypes between healthy human individuals. Only in-frame clones appear in the TCRdb table, and some are missing; sequencing was by immunoSEQ multiplex PCR. The table includes about 2.4 million clones, approximately 93% detected once. Sequencing was carried out using naive CD4+ T cells from PBMCs. Sample subset: CD45RA+ positively selected. The receptor source for this set is a man aged 18 to 29 in good health. Some clones in this sample may be carry-over from other donors' samples.

Concerning this clone itself: Different DNA sequences within this sample yield the same CDR3. The rearrangement links TRBV28 to TRBJ1-1; D ambiguous. The CDR3 is 12 residues long. V gave up 6 bases and J gave up 3 bases, with 8 bases separating them. The germline V gene encodes CDR1 MDHEN and CDR2 SYDVKM. This chain's CDR3 is CASSLGYTEAFF. The CDR3 DNA sequence: TGTGCCAGCAGCCTTGGGTACACTGAAGCTTTCTTT. The complete variable domain, with remaining parts taken from reference TRBV28 and TRBJ1-1, reads DVKVTQSSRYLVKRTGEKVFLECVQDMDHENMFWYRQDPGLGLRLIYFSYDVKMKEKGDIPEGYSVSREKKERFSLILESASTNQTSMYLCASSLGYTEAFFGQGTRLTVV.

CDR3 bases: TGTGCCAGCTTACTAGCGGGTCCCCCCTCCTACAATGAGCAGTTCTTC. Protein product: CASLLAGPPSYNEQFF. The chain combines TRBV6-4 with TRBJ2-1; 9 bases align to TRBD2. The germline gives CDR1 MRHNA, CDR2 SNTAGT. The CDR3 consists of 16 residues. V trimming: 8 bases; J trimming: 0 bases; junction bases outside the gene matches: 8.

The rearrangement uses TRBV25-1 and TRBJ2-3; D is ambiguous. Per germline, CDR1 MGHDK and CDR2 SYGVNS. This CDR3 comprises 14 residues. The V and J ends lost 3 bases and 3 bases respectively, with 10 bases between them. CDR3 in amino acids: CASSEELGTDTQYF. The CDR3 DNA reads as TGTGCCAGCAGTGAGGAGTTGGGGACAGATACGCAGTATTTT.

The V call is TRBV28, the J call TRBJ1-2; D uncertain. V shed 5 bases and J shed 3 bases, with 16 bases lying between them. Germline CDR1 MDHEN, CDR2 SYDVKM. This CDR3 is 15 amino acids long. This CDR3 is CASSLDNNGDYGYTF. The CDR3 DNA reads as TGTGCCAGCAGTCTCGACAATAACGGGGACTATGGCTACACCTTC.

This chain uses TRBV18 with TRBJ1-5; D not resolved. CDR1 is KGHSH, CDR2 LQKENI, per germline. This CDR3 comprises 12 residues. Deletions cut 4 bases from V and 7 bases from J, with 8 bases between. The CDR3 loop is CASSRDLQPQHF. CDR3 sequence (DNA): TGTGCCAGCTCACGCGATTTACAGCCCCAGCATTTT.

The V gene is TRBV9, the J gene TRBJ1-2, with 7 positions matching TRBD1. V lost 4 bases and J lost 2; bases outside the gene matches: 5. The germline V gene encodes CDR1 SGDLS and CDR2 YYNGEE. The CDR3 loop spans 14 amino acids. CDR3 protein: CASSPTGNNYGYTF. CDR3 nucleotide sequence: TGTGCCAGCAGCCCGACAGGGAACAACTATGGCTACACCTTC.

The gene calls are TRBV29-1 and TRBJ2-2; 9 bases match TRBD2. Germline CDR1 reads SQVTM; CDR2 reads ANQGSEA. V shed 6 bases, J shed 6 bases, and the junction held 14 bases outside the gene matches. The CDR3 covers 16 residues. In DNA, the CDR3 is TGCAGCGTAACGATGGGGGTAGCGGGAGTGGCCGGGGAGCTGTTTTTT. As protein: CSVTMGVAGVAGELFF.

This clone was found once. The rearrangement links TRBV5-5 to TRBJ1-1; D perhaps matches TRBD1 (6 bases). Per germline, CDR1 SGHKS and CDR2 YYEKEE (reference sequence). The CDR3 covers 17 residues. Deletions cut 0 bases from V and 0 bases from J, with 15 bases between. The CDR3 region has the DNA TGTGCCAGCAGCTTGGCAGGGAGCAGGGGTTTGAACACTGAAGCTTTCTTT. Its translation is CASSLAGSRGLNTEAFF. Full variable domain (remainder filled in from reference TRBV5-5 and TRBJ1-1): DAGVTQSPTHLIKTRGQQVTLRCSPISGHKSVSWYQQVLGQGPQFIFQYYEKEERGRGNFPDRFSARQFPNYSSELNVNALLLGDSALYLCASSLAGSRGLNTEAFFGQGTRLTVV.

The V call is TRBV6-1, the J call TRBJ1-4, with D possibly matching TRBD1 (5 bases). Trimming shortened V by 7 bases and J by 3 bases, and 9 bases separated the two germline ends. Germline V lookup: CDR1 MNHNS, CDR2 SASEGT. CDR3 length equals 13 residues. CDR3 loop: CASKRGANEKLFF. The CDR3 nucleotides are TGTGCCAGCAAGAGAGGGGCTAATGAAAAACTGTTTTTT.

Worth noting for this clone: Other DNA sequences of this sample code for an identical CDR3. J is TRBJ1-4 and V is TRBV18; 7 positions match TRBD1. The germline CDR1 and CDR2 sequences are KGHSH and LQKENI. This CDR3 has 14 residues. Germline trimming cut 3 bases from V and 5 bases from J; bases unmatched to any gene: 3. The CDR3 reads CASSPGTANEKLFF. The CDR3 DNA follows: TGTGCCAGCTCACCCGGGACAGCCAATGAAAAACTGTTTTTT.

The V call is TRBV25-1, the J call TRBJ1-5; 11 bases are a match to TRBD1. Germline assignment: CDR1 MGHDK and CDR2 SYGVNS. The CDR3 totals 16 residues. V was pared by 5 bases and J by 3 bases, with 6 bases of the junction left unmatched. The DNA for the CDR3 is TGTGCCAGCAGTACCTTGGGACAGGGGGACAATCAGCCCCAGCATTTT. This translates into CASSTLGQGDNQPQHF.

This clone was counted a single time. The V gene is TRBV7-8, the J gene TRBJ2-1, with D possibly called TRBD1 or TRBD2 (5 bases each). Deletions cut 5 bases from V and 2 bases from J, with 13 bases between. CDR3 size: 15 residues. The germline V gene encodes CDR1 SGHVS and CDR2 FQNEAQ. CDR3 sequence reads: CASSHRDGTYNEQFF. CDR3 coding DNA: TGTGCCAGCAGCCACCGGGACGGAACCTACAATGAGCAGTTCTTC.

The gene calls are TRBV30 and TRBJ2-3; D remains unclear. The germline CDR1 and CDR2 sequences are GTSNPN and SVGIG (reference sequence). CDR3 size: 13 residues. V shed 3 bases and J shed 1 base, with 8 bases lying between them. The CDR3 DNA follows: TGTGCCTGGAGCGTGTTTGGCACAGATACGCAGTATTTT. This sequence encodes CAWSVFGTDTQYF.

V is TRBV7-6 and J is TRBJ2-3, with TRBD2 identical over 7 bases. V gave up 4 bases and J gave up 3 bases; unmatched junction bases: 7. This CDR3 is 15 amino acids long. From germline, CDR1 is SGHVS and CDR2 FNYEAQ. CDR3 loop: CASSSTGLTTDTQYF. Written as DNA, the CDR3 is TGTGCCAGCAGCTCCACGGGACTAACAACAGATACGCAGTATTTT. The complete variable domain, with remaining parts taken from reference TRBV7-6 and TRBJ2-3, reads GAGVSQSPRYKVTKRGQDVALRCDPISGHVSLYWYRQALGQGPEFLTYFNYEAQQDKSGLPNDRFSAERPEGSISTLTIQRTEQRDSAMYRCASSSTGLTTDTQYFGPGTRLTVL.

V and J are TRBV18 and TRBJ1-4; tentative D call: TRBD1 (6 bases). The V end lost 2 bases, the J end lost 3 bases, and 10 bases lay between the germline ends. The V gene's germline CDR1 is KGHSH and CDR2 LQKENI. This CDR3 region has 15 residues. CDR3 loop: CASSPGAGANEKLFF. CDR3 nucleotide sequence: TGTGCCAGCTCACCAGGGGCAGGGGCTAATGAAAAACTGTTTTTT.

About this clone: The sample has other DNA sequences that encode this CDR3 too. The chain couples TRBV5-1 to TRBJ2-3; unclear D gene. Germline V CDR1 and CDR2: SGHRS, YFSETQ. V gave up 5 bases and J gave up 3 bases, with 7 bases separating them. The CDR3 is made up of 12 amino acids. In nucleotides, the CDR3 is TGCGCCAGCAGTCTAGATACAGATACGCAGTATTTT. Protein product: CASSLDTDTQYF.

The gene calls are TRBV7-6 and TRBJ2-1, with TRBD1 as a possible D gene (6 bases). Germline V gives CDR1 SGHVS, CDR2 FNYEAQ. With 3 bases removed from V and 4 bases from J, the gap between germline ends came to 7 bases. The CDR3 extends over 13 amino acids. The CDR3 DNA reads TGTGCCAGCAGCTTTGGACAGTACAATGAGCAGTTCTTC. Its protein is CASSFGQYNEQFF.

The rearrangement uses TRBV9 and TRBJ1-3; D perhaps matches TRBD1 (6 bases). Germline lookup yields CDR1 SGDLS and CDR2 YYNGEE. The CDR3 has 15 residues. V was shortened by 5 bases and J by 0 bases, with 12 bases between the two germline ends. CDR3 in DNA: TGTGCCAGCAGTCGACAGGAAAGCTCTGGAAACACCATATATTTT. Amino acid sequence: CASSRQESSGNTIYF.

The count of this clone is one. The chain is built from TRBV7-7 and TRBJ2-5, with D hard to call. The CDR3 has 15 residues. Germline values: CDR1 SSHAT, CDR2 FNYEAQ (reference sequence). V dropped 3 bases and J dropped 6 bases, with 17 bases sitting between them. CDR3 in amino acids: CASSLSSHRRKTQYF. CDR3 sequence (DNA): TGTGCCAGCAGCTTGAGCAGCCACCGACGGAAGACCCAGTACTTC. The full variable domain, completed using reference TRBV7-7 and TRBJ2-5, is GAGVSQSPRYKVTKRGQDVTLRCDPISSHATLYWYQQALGQGPEFLTYFNYEAQPDKSGLPSDRFSAERPEGSISTLTIQRTEQRDSAMYRCASSLSSHRRKTQYFGPGTRLLVL.

CDR3 nucleotides: TGTGCCAGCAGTTATAGTATGACGGCAGATACGCAGTATTTT. Amino acids: CASSYSMTADTQYF. The rearrangement joins TRBV6-5 to TRBJ2-3; no reliable D call. The CDR3 extends over 14 amino acids. Trimming took off 3 bases at V and 4 bases at J, with 11 bases between the two ends. Germline-derived CDR1 and CDR2 are MNHEY and SVGAGI.

The chain joins TRBV6-5 to TRBJ1-3, with D perhaps matching TRBD1 (6 bases). Germline lookup yields CDR1 MNHEY and CDR2 SVGAGI. V was pared by 8 bases and J by 7 bases, with 15 bases between. The CDR3 covers 13 residues. CDR3 region: CASALRGGNTIYF. As DNA, the CDR3 is TGTGCCAGCGCGCTCAGGGGAGGGAACACCATATATTTT.

The rearrangement joins TRBV7-2 to TRBJ2-5; weak D call: TRBD1 (5 bases). Germline CDR1 is SGHTA and CDR2 is FQGNSA. V lost 1 base and J 5 bases, leaving 17 bases between the germline ends. The CDR3 totals 16 residues. CDR3: CASSLVGRTLGETQYF. The CDR3 region has the DNA TGTGCCAGCAGCTTAGTGGGCCGGACACTCGGGGAGACCCAGTACTTC.

This clone was counted once. The rearrangement uses TRBV7-2 and TRBJ2-7, with D possibly TRBD1 on 5 matching bases. CDR3 length equals 14 residues. Germline V gene data show CDR1 as SGHTA and CDR2 as FQGNSA. V lost 2 bases and J 2 bases, leaving 10 bases between the germline ends. The CDR3, as DNA: TGTGCCAGCAGCTTAAGTCTGGACACCTACGAGCAGTACTTC. This encodes CASSLSLDTYEQYF.

The chain couples TRBV2 to TRBJ2-4; 7 bases map to TRBD2. This CDR3 is 13 amino acids long. The germline CDR1 and CDR2 sequences are SNHLY and FYNNEI. Losses at the gene ends were 7 bases for V and 9 bases for J; bases not matched to a gene: 9. Written as DNA, the CDR3 is TGTGCCAGCACCGGACTAGGGGCAGGCATTCAGTACTTC. As protein: CASTGLGAGIQYF. Combining the CDR3 with reference TRBV2 and TRBJ2-4 gives the whole variable domain EPEVTQTPSHQVTQMGQEVILRCVPISNHLYFYWYRQILGQKVEFLVSFYNNEISEKSEIFDDQFSVERPDGSNFTLKIRSTKLEDSAMYFCASTGLGAGIQYFGAGTRLSVL.

CDR3 region: CASSITRYNEQFF. CDR3 bases: TGTGCCAGTAGTATTACTAGGTACAATGAGCAGTTCTTC. The V gene is TRBV19, the J gene TRBJ2-1; perhaps TRBD2 as D (5 bases). Germline V CDR1 and CDR2: LNHDA, SQIVND (reference sequence). There are 13 residues in the CDR3. The V gene lost 3 bases and the J gene lost 4 bases, with 7 bases spanning the gap. Looking up the rest from reference TRBV19 and TRBJ2-1 gives the full variable domain: DGGITQSPKYLFRKEGQNVTLSCEQNLNHDAMYWYRQDPGQGLRLIYYSQIVNDFQKGDIAEGYSVSREKKESFPLTVTSAQKNPTAFYLCASSITRYNEQFFGPGTRLTVL.

This chain connects TRBV7-9 to TRBJ2-1; D gene ambiguous. CDR1 and CDR2 (germline): SEHNR, FQNEAQ (reference sequence). The V gene lost 5 bases and the J gene lost 5 bases, with 16 bases spanning the gap. The CDR3 runs to 15 residues. CDR3 protein: CASSETPFRDNEQFF. CDR3 bases: TGTGCCAGCAGCGAGACCCCCTTTCGCGACAATGAGCAGTTCTTC.

This sequence joins TRBV7-2 and TRBJ2-5; TRBD2 is a possible D gene (5 bases). CDR1 and CDR2 (germline): SGHTA, FQGNSA. The CDR3 consists of 16 residues. The V end lost 5 bases, the J end lost 4 bases, and 20 bases lay between the germline ends. The CDR3 coding sequence is TGTGCCAGCAGCGCTGACCGAACTCAACGGGGAGAGACCCAGTACTTC. Translation gives CASSADRTQRGETQYF.

The chain couples TRBV5-1 to TRBJ2-1; possibly TRBD2 for D (5 bases). The CDR3 covers 15 residues. CDR1 and CDR2 from the germline V gene are SGHRS and YFSETQ. V shed 2 bases and J shed 5 bases, with 14 bases lying between them. The CDR3 region is CASSFVAREHNEQFF. CDR3 in DNA: TGCGCCAGCAGCTTTGTCGCCCGGGAACACAATGAGCAGTTCTTC. The entire variable domain, with the rest obtained from reference TRBV5-1 and TRBJ2-1, is as follows: KAGVTQTPRYLIKTRGQQVTLSCSPISGHRSVSWYQQTPGQGLQFLFEYFSETQRNKGNFPGRFSGRQFSNSRSEMNVSTLELGDSALYLCASSFVAREHNEQFFGPGTRLTVL.